The clone carrying this T cell receptor beta chain was counted only a few times. What it binds is not known. The CDR3 consists of 17 residues. V gave up 0 bases and J gave up 5 bases; unmatched junction bases: 9. The germline CDR1 and CDR2 sequences are SGHRS and YFSETQ. The sample belongs to a study of identical twins. Study-level findings and limits: Findings depended on cross-sectional statistics rather than tracking the same donors.

Template switching created a universal primer site, and the cDNA included unique molecular identifiers. TCRdb re-derived calls from the 5' RACE reads in MiXCR, one entry per CDR3 protein. The table lists 1.5 million to 2 million distinct CDR3 sequences, roughly 35% of them singletons. Sequencing was carried out using cord blood. The origin of this receptor is a newborn girl in good health. This chain connects TRBV5-1 to TRBJ1-5; 9 bases agree with TRBD1. The CDR3 is CASSLETGTGNDQPQHF. The CDR3, as DNA: TGCGCCAGCAGCTTGGAAACCGGGACAGGGAACGATCAGCCCCAGCATTTT.